This record covers a single T cell receptor beta chain. Its antigen is not known. The CDR3 consists of 14 residues. J was trimmed by 8 bases and V by 5 bases; bases with no gene match: 8. CDR1 is SGHVS, CDR2 FQNEAQ, per germline. The entry originates in a study of T cell repertoires in cytomegalovirus infection. Study-level results: Carriers of CMV plus the relevant HLA were identified by cumulative public TCR beta family frequency. Clonotypes of TCR beta that were HLA-C-restricted and CMV-specific dominated the ex vivo response.

TCRdb called the reads again in MiXCR, with one record for every CDR3 protein. The sample lists around 710,000 distinct CDR3 sequences, just under 30% seen once, with under 15% in the top ten. The rearrangement links TRBV7-8 to TRBJ1-2; TRBD1 matches 10 bases. This TCR derives from a human donor in good health (CMV status not recorded). Some clones in this sample may be carry-over from other donors' samples. The sample here was cultured CD8+ T cells from PBMCs, taken from culture after CMV antigen stimulation. CDR3 nucleotide sequence: TGTGCCAGCAGCGACTCGGGACAGGGGAACGGCTACACCTTC. Translated, it gives CASSDSGQGNGYTF.